The 27 T cell receptor beta chains below come from one sample, sequenced in a study of cytomegalovirus exposure and HLA in healthy donors. Primers for the PCR totalled 60 Vbeta and 13 Jbeta. Here immunoSEQ multiplex PCR was the method, and the copy in TCRdb shows in-frame clones only, minus some. The data contain 150,000 to 200,000 clones, approximately 80% of them singletons. Sequencing was carried out using PBMCs. These receptors were taken from a male donor in good health and CMV-seronegative.

The chain joins TRBV9 to TRBJ1-2; no firm D call. Germline lookup yields CDR1 SGDLS and CDR2 YYNGEE. The CDR3 contains 12 residues. V was clipped by 0 bases and J by 8 bases, with 8 bases between them. This chain's CDR3 is CASSVVSGGYTF. CDR3 DNA sequence: TGTGCCAGCAGCGTAGTTTCGGGGGGCTACACCTTC.

The chain has TRBV5-1 and TRBJ1-5, with 9 nucleotides matching TRBD1. The CDR3 consists of 16 residues. In germline, CDR1 is SGHRS, CDR2 YFSETQ. Trimming took 6 bases from V and 3 from J; bases not matched to a gene: 10. The CDR3 region is CASIKTGGEVNQPQHF. The CDR3 region has the DNA TGCGCCAGCATCAAGACAGGGGGAGAAGTCAATCAGCCCCAGCATTTT. Variable domain in full (rest from reference TRBV5-1 and TRBJ1-5): KAGVTQTPRYLIKTRGQQVTLSCSPISGHRSVSWYQQTPGQGLQFLFEYFSETQRNKGNFPGRFSGRQFSNSRSEMNVSTLELGDSALYLCASIKTGGEVNQPQHFGDGTRLSIL.

V and J are TRBV2 and TRBJ2-3, with a weak D call TRBD2 (7 bases). Germline CDR1 is SNHLY and CDR2 is FYNNEI. Trimming left V 8 bases short and J 2 bases short, with 17 bases between. The CDR3 has 15 residues. The CDR3, as DNA: TGTGCCAGCGGCAAGGGGGGGGCCCTCACAGATACGCAGTATTTT. Translated, it gives CASGKGGALTDTQYF.

The genes are TRBV7-8 and TRBJ1-2; 9 bases fit TRBD1. J gave up 8 bases and V 3 bases, and 10 bases lay outside the gene matches. Germline CDR1 reads SGHVS; CDR2 reads FQNEAQ. CDR3 length: 15 amino acids. The chain's CDR3 is CASSFERGQGAGYTF. DNA for the CDR3: TGTGCCAGCAGCTTTGAACGGGGACAGGGCGCCGGCTACACCTTC.

The chain carries TRBV7-8 and TRBJ2-2, with D perhaps matching TRBD1 (6 bases). This CDR3 is built from 14 residues. V shed 7 bases and J shed 6 bases, with 15 bases lying between them. CDR1 and CDR2 from the germline V gene are SGHVS and FQNEAQ. CDR3 sequence reads: CASTPWGLAGELFF. CDR3 sequence (DNA): TGTGCCAGCACCCCTTGGGGGCTGGCCGGGGAGCTGTTTTTT.

The rearrangement links TRBV4-3 to TRBJ2-2, with 13 bases aligning to TRBD2. This CDR3 region has 17 residues. With 0 bases clipped from V and 6 bases from J, the junction kept 4 bases outside the gene matches. Looked up from germline, CDR1 is LGHNA and CDR2 is YSLEER. CDR3 in DNA: TGCGCCAGCAGCCAAGAACTAGCGGGAGGGAAGGCCGGGGAGCTGTTTTTT. Protein sequence: CASSQELAGGKAGELFF.

This clone was recorded once. This chain connects TRBV28 to TRBJ1-3; 8 nucleotides match TRBD1. V lost 6 bases, J lost 0 bases, and 10 bases stayed unmatched. The CDR3 length is 17 residues. CDR1 is MDHEN, CDR2 SYDVKM, per germline. In DNA, the CDR3 is TGTGCCAGCAGCACAGGGGGGGGGTTGGACTCTGGAAACACCATATATTTT. Translated, it gives CASSTGGGLDSGNTIYF.

The rearrangement uses TRBV30 and TRBJ1-2; a weak D match, TRBD1 (5 bases). Germline V gene data show CDR1 as GTSNPN and CDR2 as SVGIG (reference sequence). V shed 8 bases and J shed 7 bases, with 20 bases lying between them. There are 13 residues in the CDR3. The CDR3 is CARYAGGAAGYTF. The DNA for the CDR3 is TGTGCCCGCTACGCGGGGGGTGCCGCTGGCTACACCTTC.

This chain connects TRBV10-1 to TRBJ1-1; the match to TRBD1 covers 9 bases. V dropped 6 bases and J dropped 3; count of bases not matched to a gene: 11. Germline CDR1 and CDR2: WNHNN and SYGVQD (reference sequence). There are 16 residues in the CDR3. The CDR3 nucleotides read TGCGCCAGCAGCCCTTACAGGGGGCTTAGGGACACTGAAGCTTTCTTT. This sequence encodes CASSPYRGLRDTEAFF.

V is TRBV28 and J is TRBJ1-2; 8 bases align to TRBD1. Germline CDR1 reads MDHEN; CDR2 reads SYDVKM. The CDR3 runs 12 residues. V trimming: 10 bases; J trimming: 3 bases; junction bases outside the gene matches: 4. CDR3 coding DNA: TGTGCCAACCAGGGGGCCGACTATGGCTACACCTTC. Protein: CANQGADYGYTF.

The chain recombines TRBV28 with TRBJ1-1; tentatively, D is TRBD1 (6 bases). V dropped 4 bases and J dropped 3 bases, with 24 bases sitting between them. The CDR3 has 18 amino acids. CDR1 MDHEN and CDR2 SYDVKM come from the germline V gene. CDR3 protein: CASSSQERGRSRDTEAFF. CDR3 in DNA: TGTGCCAGCAGTTCGCAGGAGCGGGGGCGAAGCAGGGACACTGAAGCTTTCTTT.

This CDR3 reads CASSLRTGTGMAFF. Written as DNA, the CDR3 is TGTGCCAGCAGTTTACGGACAGGGACAGGGATGGCTTTCTTT. The chain combines TRBV28 with TRBJ1-1; 9 bases map to TRBD1. Germline lookup yields CDR1 MDHEN and CDR2 SYDVKM. CDR3 length: 14 residues. Trimming cost V 2 bases and J 11 bases; bases outside gene matches: 9.

V and J are TRBV6-5 and TRBJ1-2; possible D gene TRBD1, 6 bases. V was clipped by 5 bases and J by 5 bases, with 12 bases between them. The germline CDR1 and CDR2 sequences are MNHEY and SVGAGI. The CDR3 extends over 13 amino acids. CDR3: CASSEYREYGYTF. In DNA form, the CDR3 reads TGTGCCAGCAGTGAATACAGGGAATATGGCTACACCTTC.

This clone was counted once. CDR3: CASSQDKGGYLGYTF. The CDR3 DNA is TGCGCCAGCAGCCAAGATAAAGGGGGCTATCTCGGCTACACCTTC. This chain uses TRBV4-3 with TRBJ1-2, with 7 bases lining up with TRBD1. Germline CDR1 LGHNA, CDR2 YSLEER. The ends lost 0 bases at V and 8 bases at J; junction bases unmatched: 9. CDR3 length: 15 residues.

This chain uses TRBV19 with TRBJ2-4; 7 positions match TRBD1. Germline loops: CDR1 LNHDA, CDR2 SQIVND (reference sequence). Trimming removed 6 bases from V and 9 bases from J; junction bases left unmatched: 26. CDR3 length: 19 amino acids. CDR3 DNA sequence: TGTGCCAGTAGGCCCCAACCACGGGACAGCTCGTCTCTGTACAGCATTCAGTACTTC. It encodes CASRPQPRDSSSLYSIQYF.

V is TRBV30 and J is TRBJ1-1; D is perhaps TRBD1 (5 bases). The CDR3 sequence is 15 residues long. V gave up 0 bases and J gave up 10 bases, with 21 bases separating them. Germline CDR1 reads GTSNPN; CDR2 reads SVGIG (reference sequence). CDR3 sequence reads: CAWSVGEAGYEGAFF. The CDR3 nucleotides read TGTGCCTGGAGTGTAGGGGAGGCGGGATACGAGGGAGCTTTCTTT.

The rearrangement links TRBV11-2 to TRBJ1-6; TRBD1 agrees at 9 bases. CDR3 size: 16 residues. The germline V gene encodes CDR1 SGHAT and CDR2 FQNNGV. After removal of 0 bases from V and 7 bases from J, the junction contained 4 bases not matched to a gene. This CDR3 reads CASSLEATGGNSPLHF. The CDR3 coding sequence is TGTGCCAGCAGCTTAGAGGCAACAGGGGGCAATTCACCCCTCCACTTT.

In DNA, the CDR3 is TGCAGCGCGAAACCGGGACAGGGGACGAACATTCAGTACTTC. Amino acid sequence: CSAKPGQGTNIQYF. The chain uses TRBV29-1 and TRBJ2-4, with 10 bases lining up with TRBD1. The V and J ends lost 7 bases and 7 bases, in that order; junction bases with no gene match: 10. Germline loops: CDR1 SQVTM, CDR2 ANQGSEA. This CDR3 has 14 amino acids.

The V call is TRBV28, the J call TRBJ1-5, with D unclear. This CDR3 has 15 amino acids. The germline gives CDR1 MDHEN, CDR2 SYDVKM. V was pared by 5 bases and J by 4 bases, with 15 bases between. The CDR3 here is CASSLPGASNQPQHF. In DNA, the CDR3 is TGTGCCAGCAGTCTACCGGGAGCCTCTAATCAGCCCCAGCATTTT.

This clone was detected a few times. V and J are TRBV28 and TRBJ2-7; D is perhaps TRBD1 (6 bases). Germline CDR1 is MDHEN and CDR2 is SYDVKM. The CDR3 spans 18 residues. Trimming took off 5 bases at V and 4 bases at J, with 27 bases between the two ends. The CDR3 DNA sequence: TGTGCCAGCAGTCCAATAGGGGGTGGCCCTCGGGGTGTATACGAGCAGTACTTC. Translation: CASSPIGGGPRGVYEQYF.

V and J are TRBV7-8 and TRBJ1-2, with no clear D. V lost 1 base and J lost 5, with 8 bases in between. The CDR3 contains 13 residues. Germline V gene data show CDR1 as SGHVS and CDR2 as FQNEAQ. CDR3 nucleotide sequence: TGTGCCAGCAGCTTAGTTGAACGGTATGGCTACACCTTC. Its translation: CASSLVERYGYTF.

This clone was observed a few times. CDR3 nucleotides: TGTGCCAGCAGCCCAAGAGGGAAAGGAGTTAATCAGCCCCAGCATTTT. Its translation: CASSPRGKGVNQPQHF. This chain joins TRBV5-6 and TRBJ1-5; D not certain. Germline assignment: CDR1 SGHDT and CDR2 YYEEEE. V lost 4 bases, J lost 4 bases, and 18 bases lay in between. The CDR3 has 16 amino acids.

The chain combines TRBV6-6 with TRBJ2-7; TRBD1 matches 8 bases. Germline V CDR1 and CDR2: MNHNY, SVGAGI (reference sequence). J gave up 0 bases and V 0 bases, and 4 bases lay outside the gene matches. This CDR3 comprises 16 residues. CDR3 region: CASSYSGTGISYEQYF. CDR3 nucleotides: TGTGCCAGCAGTTACTCCGGGACAGGAATCTCCTACGAGCAGTACTTC.

This clone was observed once. Here the CDR3 reads CASSFETGLNTGELFF. CDR3 nucleotide sequence: TGTGCCAGCAGCTTTGAGACAGGTCTGAACACCGGGGAGCTGTTTTTT. The chain is built from TRBV7-9 and TRBJ2-2; possibly TRBD1 for D (6 bases). The CDR3 is 16 amino acids. The germline CDR1 and CDR2 sequences are SEHNR and FQNEAQ (reference sequence). V was clipped by 3 bases and J by 1 base, with 12 bases between them.

The J gene is TRBJ2-5, the V gene TRBV5-1; 9 nucleotides align to TRBD1. The V segment lost 1 base and the J segment 4 bases; nucleotides outside the gene matches: 2. CDR3 size: 14 residues. Germline values: CDR1 SGHRS, CDR2 YFSETQ. CDR3 sequence: CASSLRQGGETQYF. The CDR3 DNA reads TGCGCCAGCAGCTTGCGACAGGGGGGAGAGACCCAGTACTTC.

V usage is TRBV30 and J usage is TRBJ1-1, with D perhaps TRBD1 (6 bases). Per germline, CDR1 GTSNPN and CDR2 SVGIG (reference sequence). The CDR3 covers 17 residues. Trimming pared 2 bases from V and 1 base from J, leaving 20 bases between. CDR3 region: CAWSSKETGSPNTEAFF. CDR3 in DNA: TGTGCCTGGAGTTCCAAAGAGACAGGCAGTCCGAACACTGAAGCTTTCTTT.

This clone was found once. The J gene is TRBJ2-2, the V gene TRBV5-5, with 9 bases that match TRBD1. Germline V gene data show CDR1 as SGHKS and CDR2 as YYEKEE (reference sequence). The CDR3 loop spans 18 amino acids. V lost 4 bases, J lost 4 bases, and 14 bases stayed unmatched. For the CDR3, the DNA is TGTGCCAGCAGCCTTGCCGTACCGGGACAGGGTGGCACCGGGGAGCTGTTTTTT. It translates to CASSLAVPGQGGTGELFF. Using reference TRBV5-5 and TRBJ2-2 for the parts outside the CDR3, the full variable domain is DAGVTQSPTHLIKTRGQQVTLRCSPISGHKSVSWYQQVLGQGPQFIFQYYEKEERGRGNFPDRFSARQFPNYSSELNVNALLLGDSALYLCASSLAVPGQGGTGELFFGEGSRLTVL.